This TCR beta chain was identified during a study of OX40 agonist ivuxolimab in advanced cancers. Overall study: Patients received intravenous ivuxolimab every 2 weeks at 0.01 to 10 mg/kg. Head and neck, renal cell, melanoma or hepatocellular carcinoma were the cancers that dose-escalation patients had.

A remark on this clone: Antigen: not known.

Points from the study as a whole: A proportion of nonresponders additionally exhibited low normalized T-cell clonal expansion.

Germline V CDR1 and CDR2: SGHRS, YFSETQ. V dropped 1 base and J dropped 3; count of bases not matched to a gene: 2. CDR3 length: 15 residues. The repertoire was sequenced with immunoSEQ multiplex PCR; TCRdb's copy has only in-frame clones and lacks some. The data contain approximately 90,000 clones, about 87% of them singletons. The receptor was isolated from an adult with an advanced solid tumor such as melanoma, head and neck, liver or kidney cancer. The chain couples TRBV5-1 to TRBJ2-3, with TRBD2 matching 10 bases. The sequencing used CD4+ or CD8+ T cells sorted from blood, collected in a trial of the OX40 agonist ivuxolimab. The CDR3 DNA sequence: TGCGCCAGCAGCTTGCAAGCGGGGGGGACAGATACGCAGTATTTT. It codes for CASSLQAGGTDTQYF.